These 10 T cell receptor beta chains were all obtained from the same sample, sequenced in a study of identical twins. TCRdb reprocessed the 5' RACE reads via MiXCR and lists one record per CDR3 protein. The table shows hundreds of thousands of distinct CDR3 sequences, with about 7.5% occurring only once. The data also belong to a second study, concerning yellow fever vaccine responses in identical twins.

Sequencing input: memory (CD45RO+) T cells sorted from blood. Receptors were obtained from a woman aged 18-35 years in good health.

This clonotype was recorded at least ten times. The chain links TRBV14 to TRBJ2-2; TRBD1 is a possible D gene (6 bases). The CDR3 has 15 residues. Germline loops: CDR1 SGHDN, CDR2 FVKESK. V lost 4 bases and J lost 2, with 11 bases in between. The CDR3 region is CASSRGQINTGELFF. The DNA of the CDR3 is TGTGCCAGCAGCCGCGGACAGATTAACACCGGGGAGCTGTTTTTT. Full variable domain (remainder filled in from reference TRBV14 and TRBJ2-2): EAGVTQFPSHSVIEKGQTVTLRCDPISGHDNLYWYRRVMGKEIKFLLHFVKESKQDESGMPNNRFLAERTGGTYSTLKVQPAELEDSGVYFCASSRGQINTGELFFGEGSRLTVL.

CDR3 coding DNA: TGCAGTGCTCCTCGGGGCGGGGTCCCCCAGCAGTACTTC. It specifies CSAPRGGVPQQYF. This chain connects TRBV20-1 to TRBJ2-7, with a weak D call TRBD2 (6 bases). From germline, CDR1 is DFQATT and CDR2 SNEGSKA (reference sequence). The CDR3 contains 13 residues. V shed 5 bases and J shed 8 bases, with 19 bases lying between them.

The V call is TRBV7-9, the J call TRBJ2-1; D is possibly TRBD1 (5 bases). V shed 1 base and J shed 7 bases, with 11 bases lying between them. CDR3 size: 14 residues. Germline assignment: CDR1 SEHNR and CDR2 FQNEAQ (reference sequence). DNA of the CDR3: TGTGCCAGCAGCTTAGTAGGGGTGTTTAATGAGCAGTTCTTC. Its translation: CASSLVGVFNEQFF.

The CDR3 spells CAWSHGRGSYEQYF. The CDR3 nucleotides are TGTGCCTGGAGCCACGGCAGGGGGAGCTACGAGCAGTACTTC. This chain uses TRBV30 with TRBJ2-7; TRBD1 matches 7 bases. V was clipped by 3 bases and J by 3 bases; unmatched bases: 8. The CDR3 extends over 14 amino acids. CDR1 is GTSNPN and CDR2 is SVGIG in the germline V gene (reference sequence). Supplemented by reference TRBV30 and TRBJ2-7, the full variable domain reads SQTIHQWPATLVQPVGSPLSLECTVEGTSNPNLYWYRQAAGRGLQLLFYSVGIGQISSEVPQNLSASRPQDRQFILSSKKLLLSDSGFYLCAWSHGRGSYEQYFGPGTRLTVT.

DNA for the CDR3: TGCAGTGCTAGTCTGGGTGATAGCAATCAGCCCCAGCATTTT. It encodes CSASLGDSNQPQHF. The chain uses TRBV20-1 and TRBJ1-5; no firm D call. Germline-derived CDR1 and CDR2 are DFQATT and SNEGSKA (reference sequence). V dropped 3 bases and J dropped 0 bases, with 9 bases sitting between them. This CDR3 contains 14 residues.

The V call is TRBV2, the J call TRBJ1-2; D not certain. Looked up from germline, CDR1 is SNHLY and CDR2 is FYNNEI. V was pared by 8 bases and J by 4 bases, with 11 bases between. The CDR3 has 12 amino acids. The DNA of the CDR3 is TGTGCCAGCGAGGACGGGTCCTATGGCTACACCTTC. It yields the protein CASEDGSYGYTF. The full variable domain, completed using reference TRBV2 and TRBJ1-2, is EPEVTQTPSHQVTQMGQEVILRCVPISNHLYFYWYRQILGQKVEFLVSFYNNEISEKSEIFDDQFSVERPDGSNFTLKIRSTKLEDSAMYFCASEDGSYGYTFGSGTRLTVV.

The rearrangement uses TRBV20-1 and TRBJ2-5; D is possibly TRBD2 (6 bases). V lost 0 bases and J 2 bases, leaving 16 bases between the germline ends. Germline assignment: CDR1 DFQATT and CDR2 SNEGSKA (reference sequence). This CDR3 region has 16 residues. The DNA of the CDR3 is TGCAGTGCTAGAGATCGAGGAGGGCGGCTTCAAGAGACCCAGTACTTC. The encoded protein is CSARDRGGRLQETQYF.

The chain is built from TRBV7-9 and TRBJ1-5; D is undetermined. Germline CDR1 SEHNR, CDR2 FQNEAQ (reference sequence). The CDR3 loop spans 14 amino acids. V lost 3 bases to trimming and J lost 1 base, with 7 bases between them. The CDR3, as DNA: TGTGCCAGCAGCTTCGGGAAAAGCAATCAGCCCCAGCATTTT. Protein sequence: CASSFGKSNQPQHF.

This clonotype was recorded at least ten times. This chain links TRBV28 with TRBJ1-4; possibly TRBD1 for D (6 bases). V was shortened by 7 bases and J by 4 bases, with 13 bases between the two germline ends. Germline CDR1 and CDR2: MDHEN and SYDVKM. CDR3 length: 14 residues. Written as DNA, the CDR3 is TGTGCCAGCACTAACAGGGTTTTTAATGAAAAACTGTTTTTT. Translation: CASTNRVFNEKLFF.

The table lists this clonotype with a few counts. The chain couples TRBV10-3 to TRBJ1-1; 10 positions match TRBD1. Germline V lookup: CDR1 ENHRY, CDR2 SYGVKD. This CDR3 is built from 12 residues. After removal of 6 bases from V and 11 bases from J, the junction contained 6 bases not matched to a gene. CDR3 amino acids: CAIRADRGNAFF. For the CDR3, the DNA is TGTGCCATCAGGGCGGACAGGGGGAACGCTTTCTTT.